These 7 T cell receptor beta chains were sequenced from one sample in a study of blood T cell repertoires in COVID-19. Clones were read by immunoSEQ multiplex PCR, and TCRdb kept only the in-frame ones, dropping some. The sample contains around 100,000 clones, 82% of which appear only once. The source material was peripheral blood. The origin of the receptors is a man between 65 and 85 years old with acute or convalescent COVID-19.

The chain uses TRBV18 and TRBJ2-1; possibly TRBD2 for D (6 bases). Trimming took off 5 bases at V and 9 bases at J, with 11 bases between the two ends. From germline, CDR1 is KGHSH and CDR2 LQKENI. There are 12 residues in the CDR3. CDR3 sequence reads: CASSVGGGEQFF. DNA for the CDR3: TGTGCCAGCTCAGTGGGGGGTGGTGAGCAGTTCTTC.

The chain combines TRBV11-2 with TRBJ2-5, with 9 bases aligning to TRBD2. Germline V CDR1 and CDR2: SGHAT, FQNNGV. CDR3 length: 16 residues. The V segment lost 1 base and the J segment 5 bases; nucleotides outside the gene matches: 8. The CDR3 coding sequence is TGTGCCAGCAGCTTAGTAGCGGGGGCCGGGGGGGAGACCCAGTACTTC. This translates into CASSLVAGAGGETQYF.

The CDR3 here is CASSGDRGQETQYF. The DNA for the CDR3 is TGTGCCAGCAGTGGCGACAGGGGGCAGGAGACCCAGTACTTC. This sequence joins TRBV2 and TRBJ2-5; 10 positions agree with TRBD1. Germline assignment: CDR1 SNHLY and CDR2 FYNNEI. The CDR3 loop spans 14 amino acids. J gave up 5 bases and V 4 bases, and 4 bases lay outside the gene matches.

The chain couples TRBV9 to TRBJ2-1; D is possibly TRBD2 (6 bases). The CDR3 spans 16 residues. V lost 2 bases to trimming and J lost 0 bases, with 12 bases between them. Germline CDR1 reads SGDLS; CDR2 reads YYNGEE. This chain's CDR3 is CASSVSGPSSYNEQFF. The CDR3 coding sequence is TGTGCCAGCAGCGTTAGCGGCCCGAGCTCCTACAATGAGCAGTTCTTC.

The chain recombines TRBV28 with TRBJ1-1, with 9 bases that match TRBD1. In germline, CDR1 is MDHEN, CDR2 SYDVKM. After removal of 7 bases from V and 8 bases from J, the junction contained 11 bases not matched to a gene. The length of the CDR3 is 14 residues. The CDR3 coding sequence is TGTGCCAGCACCTTTGGGGGGACAGGGAGGGAAGCTTTCTTT. Encoded protein: CASTFGGTGREAFF.

The chain carries TRBV21-1 and TRBJ2-1; the D call of TRBD2 is as the table states it, not checked on the DNA. TRBV21-1 is tagged as a pseudogene. The CDR3 extends over 16 amino acids. The CDR3 loop reads CASSKEGLAGGDEQFF. DNA for the CDR3: TGTGCCAGCAGCAAAGAAGGACTAGCGGGAGGGGATGAGCAGTTCTTC.

The chain carries TRBV21-1 and TRBJ2-2; TRBD2 reflects the table's D call only, with no check against the DNA. TRBV21-1 is assigned pseudogene status. The CDR3 is made up of 13 amino acids. The DNA of the CDR3 is TGTGCCAGCAGACCATTCGGCACCGGGGAGCTGTTTTTT. It codes for CASRPFGTGELFF.